This paragraph covers one TCR beta chain sequence. Its specificity is not known. Relapse after autologous stem cell transplantation occurred in every patient, and brentuximab vedotin exposure varied. The source of the sample is a study of PD-1 blockade in classical Hodgkin lymphoma. Produced via immunoSEQ multiplex PCR; TCRdb's table is partial and in-frame only. The sample includes fewer than 15,000 clones, 86% of them seen just once. Study results and limitations: There was a significant rise in CD4+ TCR diversity by C4D1, with no such rise for CD8+. It was among complete responders that baseline diversity resembled that of newly diagnosed patients. In newly diagnosed patients, baseline TCR diversity was reportedly below that of healthy donors.

The CDR3 extends over 14 amino acids. Germline CDR1 MNHNS, CDR2 SASEGT. V dropped 3 bases and J dropped 0 bases, with 3 bases sitting between them. The source is a human donor with classical Hodgkin lymphoma. The chain couples TRBV6-1 to TRBJ1-6; D remains ambiguous. Sequencing used peripheral blood mononuclear cells (PBMCs), obtained at baseline. The CDR3 DNA reads TGTGCCAGCAGTGACCTCTCCTATAATTCACCCCTCCACTTT. This gives the protein CASSDLSYNSPLHF.